Presented here are 27 T cell receptor beta chains from one specimen sequenced in a study of cytomegalovirus exposure and HLA in healthy donors. Researchers ran the PCR with 60 Vbeta and 13 Jbeta primers. Here immunoSEQ multiplex PCR was the method, and the copy in TCRdb shows in-frame clones only, minus some. The data hold about 130,000 clones, with approximately 85% observed a single time. Sequencing was performed on PBMCs. Every receptor here comes from a boy aged 5-17 years in good health and CMV-seronegative.

This chain uses TRBV4-3 with TRBJ2-1, with a tentative D call TRBD1 (5 bases). The CDR3 is 14 amino acids. Germline V CDR1 and CDR2: LGHNA, YSLEER. V was cut by 0 bases and J by 8 bases, with 11 bases left in between. CDR3 nucleotide sequence: TGCGCCAGCAGCCAAGATAGCAGGGCTTATGAGCAGTTCTTC. Translation: CASSQDSRAYEQFF.

The chain employs TRBV19 and TRBJ1-2; D is possibly TRBD1 (5 bases). V lost 2 bases to trimming and J lost 4 bases, with 17 bases between them. CDR3 length equals 16 residues. The germline CDR1 and CDR2 sequences are LNHDA and SQIVND (reference sequence). In DNA form, the CDR3 reads TGTGCCAGTAGTATACTTTCACAGGAAACGGGCTATGGCTACACCTTC. Protein product: CASSILSQETGYGYTF.

V and J are TRBV11-2 and TRBJ2-5, with D perhaps matching TRBD2 (6 bases). This CDR3 is built from 15 residues. The ends were cut back, 2 bases at V and 5 bases at J, with 15 bases in the middle. Germline assignment: CDR1 SGHAT and CDR2 FQNNGV. The CDR3 loop reads CASSLWLAGRETQYF. CDR3 nucleotides: TGTGCCAGCAGCTTATGGTTGGCGGGACGGGAGACCCAGTACTTC.

This chain links TRBV5-4 with TRBJ1-4; D uncertain. This CDR3 has 15 residues. Trimming took off 4 bases at V and 5 bases at J, with 15 bases between the two ends. Germline lookup yields CDR1 SGHNT and CDR2 YYREEE (reference sequence). CDR3 amino acids: CASSPSYRANEKLFF. CDR3 coding DNA: TGTGCCAGCAGCCCGTCTTACCGAGCCAATGAAAAACTGTTTTTT.

The chain has TRBV7-8 and TRBJ1-5, with 8 bases that match TRBD1. Germline-derived CDR1 and CDR2 are SGHVS and FQNEAQ. The length of the CDR3 is 16 residues. V lost 5 bases, J lost 6 bases, and 12 bases stayed unmatched. The DNA for the CDR3 is TGTGCCAGCAGCCCCCCCGGCAGGGGGCATACTCAGCCCCAGCATTTT. Its translation: CASSPPGRGHTQPQHF.

This rearrangement joins TRBV5-4 to TRBJ1-2; a possible D gene is TRBD1 (6 bases). The CDR3 has 13 amino acids. The germline V gene has CDR1 SGHNT and CDR2 YYREEE (reference sequence). Trimming stripped 4 bases from V and 6 bases from J, with 13 bases between. The CDR3, as DNA: TGTGCCAGCAGCCCGGGACAAAGGGATGGCTACACCTTC. It specifies CASSPGQRDGYTF.

This clone was observed a single time. This chain links TRBV30 with TRBJ2-1; TRBD2 matches 7 bases. V lost 0 bases and J lost 0; bases outside the gene matches: 2. This CDR3 has 15 residues. The V gene's germline CDR1 is GTSNPN and CDR2 SVGIG (reference sequence). The CDR3 nucleotides read TGTGCCTGGAGTGTCGGGAGGTTCTCCTACAATGAGCAGTTCTTC. It encodes CAWSVGRFSYNEQFF.

The V and J genes are TRBV2 and TRBJ2-5; a weak D match, TRBD2 (5 bases). From germline, CDR1 is SNHLY and CDR2 FYNNEI. Trimming pared 6 bases from V and 3 bases from J, leaving 14 bases between. The CDR3 length is 14 residues. DNA for the CDR3: TGTGCCAGCAGGGCGATGGAGGCCGAAGAGACCCAGTACTTC. Translating it yields CASRAMEAEETQYF.

The CDR3 coding sequence is TGTGCCAGCAGCTTAAGGACTAGCGGGAGGGTAGATACGCAGTATTTT. This translates into CASSLRTSGRVDTQYF. V and J are TRBV7-3 and TRBJ2-3; 15 bases align to TRBD2. The junction had 1 base not matched to a gene; V was cut back by 1 base and J by 5 bases. Germline assignment: CDR1 SGHTA and CDR2 FQGTGA. The CDR3 totals 16 residues.

This clone was seen a single time. The rearrangement links TRBV28 to TRBJ1-6, with 7 bases identical to TRBD1. V lost 6 bases and J lost 2; bases outside the gene matches: 10. The CDR3 spans 17 residues. Germline V gives CDR1 MDHEN, CDR2 SYDVKM. The CDR3 reads CASRAWTGMAYNSPLHF. The DNA for the CDR3 is TGTGCCAGCAGAGCCTGGACAGGTATGGCCTATAATTCACCCCTCCACTTT.

The chain combines TRBV6-5 with TRBJ2-3, with a tentative D call TRBD2 (5 bases). V lost 4 bases and J 0 bases, leaving 11 bases between the germline ends. Germline CDR1 MNHEY, CDR2 SVGAGI. The CDR3 consists of 15 residues. The CDR3 loop is CASSSPGLSTDTQYF. The CDR3 DNA reads TGTGCCAGCAGTTCTCCGGGGTTGAGCACAGATACGCAGTATTTT.

The gene calls are TRBV6-4 and TRBJ2-1; 8 bases fit TRBD1. V was pared by 5 bases and J by 4 bases, with 7 bases of the junction left unmatched. Germline CDR1 MRHNA, CDR2 SNTAGT. The CDR3 loop spans 15 amino acids. CDR3 region: CASSSQGAGYNEQFF. CDR3 nucleotides: TGTGCCAGCAGTTCTCAGGGGGCGGGATACAATGAGCAGTTCTTC.

The rearrangement uses TRBV7-8 and TRBJ2-3; 8 nucleotides line up with TRBD1. The V gene end was trimmed by 5 bases and the J gene end by 2 bases; junction bases not matched to a gene: 6. Per germline, CDR1 SGHVS and CDR2 FQNEAQ. This CDR3 contains 15 residues. The CDR3 nucleotides read TGTGCCAGCAGCGAGCGGACAGGGACCACAGATACGCAGTATTTT. Its protein product is CASSERTGTTDTQYF. The whole variable domain, remainder taken from reference TRBV7-8 and TRBJ2-3, is GAGVSQSPRYKVAKRGQDVALRCDPISGHVSLFWYQQALGQGPEFLTYFQNEAQLDKSGLPSDRFFAERPEGSVSTLKIQRTQQEDSAVYLCASSERTGTTDTQYFGPGTRLTVL.

This chain joins TRBV14 and TRBJ1-5; D may be TRBD1 (6 bases). Germline V gives CDR1 SGHDN, CDR2 FVKESK. Trimming pared 4 bases from V and 6 bases from J, leaving 10 bases between. The CDR3 has 13 amino acids. CDR3 in DNA: TGTGCCAGCAGCCTAAGGGGGGGTCAGCCCCAGCATTTT. This translates into CASSLRGGQPQHF.

On this clone: Sequence at one end of the junction differs from germline and may be a read error. The V call is TRBV5-8, the J call TRBJ2-5; D call uncertain. Germline CDR1 is SGHTS and CDR2 is YDEGEE. The CDR3 runs 14 residues. CDR3: CASKRSQLQETQYF. CDR3 sequence (DNA): TGTGCAAGCAAGAGGTCACAACTACAAGAGACCCAGTACTTC.

The gene calls are TRBV20-1 and TRBJ1-1, with unresolved D. The germline CDR1 and CDR2 sequences are DFQATT and SNEGSKA (reference sequence). V shed 1 base and J shed 11 bases, with 11 bases lying between them. CDR3 length: 11 amino acids. The CDR3 here is CSARVPNWAFF. As DNA, the CDR3 is TGCAGTGCTAGAGTCCCTAATTGGGCTTTCTTT.

The chain employs TRBV30 and TRBJ2-5; 8 bases map to TRBD2. Judging by the DNA end, TRBJ2-7 fits better; the J call may be wrong. This CDR3 spans 12 amino acids. Germline CDR1 and CDR2: GTSNPN and SVGIG (reference sequence). The CDR3 loop is CAWTAGGYEQYF. The CDR3 DNA reads TGTGCCTGGACCGCGGGGGGCTACGAGCAGTACTTC.

This chain links TRBV4-3 with TRBJ1-2; the D gene is possibly TRBD1 (5 bases). The CDR3 is 13 residues long. With 1 base removed from V and 5 bases from J, the gap between germline ends came to 8 bases. CDR1 is LGHNA and CDR2 is YSLEER in the germline V gene. The CDR3 is CASSQGGGYGYTF. The CDR3 DNA sequence: TGCGCCAGCAGCCAAGGGGGGGGTTATGGCTACACCTTC.

J is TRBJ1-1 and V is TRBV7-9; 8 bases map to TRBD1. V dropped 2 bases and J dropped 6; count of bases not matched to a gene: 2. Germline assignment: CDR1 SEHNR and CDR2 FQNEAQ (reference sequence). The CDR3 length is 13 residues. The CDR3 sequence is CASSLQGAAEAFF. The CDR3 DNA reads TGTGCCAGCAGCTTACAGGGGGCCGCTGAAGCTTTCTTT.

The chain carries TRBV5-6 and TRBJ2-3; a possible D gene is TRBD2 (7 bases). Trimming removed 0 bases at V and 4 bases at J, with 15 bases between. Germline V gives CDR1 SGHDT, CDR2 YYEEEE. The CDR3 spans 16 residues. DNA for the CDR3: TGTGCCAGCAGCTTGGTCGCGGGGGCAGGTCCAGATACGCAGTATTTT. This sequence encodes CASSLVAGAGPDTQYF. Complete variable domain (other parts from reference TRBV5-6 and TRBJ2-3): DAGVTQSPTHLIKTRGQQVTLRCSPKSGHDTVSWYQQALGQGPQFIFQYYEEEERQRGNFPDRFSGHQFPNYSSELNVNALLLGDSALYLCASSLVAGAGPDTQYFGPGTRLTVL.

The rearrangement joins TRBV6-5 to TRBJ2-1; possibly TRBD2 for D (6 bases). CDR3 length: 15 residues. Germline CDR1 and CDR2: MNHEY and SVGAGI. V was trimmed by 4 bases and J by 0 bases, leaving 10 bases between them. CDR3: CASSSLASSYNEQFF. DNA for the CDR3: TGTGCCAGCAGTTCCCTAGCGAGCTCCTACAATGAGCAGTTCTTC.

The chain uses TRBV5-6 and TRBJ2-7, with TRBD1 identical over 8 bases. The V gene end was trimmed by 3 bases and the J gene end by 13 bases; junction bases not matched to a gene: 9. The CDR3 runs to 12 residues. Germline V CDR1 and CDR2: SGHDT, YYEEEE. DNA of the CDR3: TGTGCCAGCAGCTGGACAGGGCAGAAAGAATACTTC. Its protein product is CASSWTGQKEYF. Using reference TRBV5-6 and TRBJ2-7 for the parts outside the CDR3, the full variable domain is DAGVTQSPTHLIKTRGQQVTLRCSPKSGHDTVSWYQQALGQGPQFIFQYYEEEERQRGNFPDRFSGHQFPNYSSELNVNALLLGDSALYLCASSWTGQKEYFGPGTRLTVT.

The chain has TRBV4-1 and TRBJ2-7, with D possibly TRBD1 on 6 matching bases. The CDR3 totals 15 residues. Germline CDR1 and CDR2: MGHRA and YSYEKL. Trimming took 4 bases from V and 2 from J, leaving 15 bases between them. CDR3 in DNA: TGCGCCAGCAGCCGCGAAGGACAGCGCGCCTACGAGCAGTACTTC. Translated, it gives CASSREGQRAYEQYF.

This chain connects TRBV5-4 to TRBJ1-2; 7 bases align to TRBD1. Trimming cost V 2 bases and J 4 bases; bases outside gene matches: 11. The CDR3 has 16 residues. Germline values: CDR1 SGHNT, CDR2 YYREEE (reference sequence). The DNA of the CDR3 is TGTGCCAGCAGCTTAGGGACAGCCTTCTTGCGCTATGGCTACACCTTC. Translated: CASSLGTAFLRYGYTF.

The chain joins TRBV29-1 to TRBJ2-1; maybe TRBD1 (6 bases). The V end lost 6 bases, the J end lost 2 bases, and 14 bases lay between the germline ends. CDR1 is SQVTM, CDR2 ANQGSEA, per germline. CDR3 length: 14 residues. The CDR3 region is CSVDVGGAYNEQFF. DNA for the CDR3: TGCAGCGTGGACGTAGGGGGTGCCTACAATGAGCAGTTCTTC.

This chain links TRBV5-6 with TRBJ2-5; D is ambiguous. Trimming cost V 0 bases and J 1 base, with 13 bases left between them. Germline values: CDR1 SGHDT, CDR2 YYEEEE. The CDR3 runs to 16 residues. The CDR3 spells CASSLEIDTVQETQYF. CDR3 in DNA: TGTGCCAGCAGCTTGGAAATAGACACAGTCCAAGAGACCCAGTACTTC.

This rearrangement joins TRBV4-3 to TRBJ1-1; 9 bases map to TRBD1. Germline trimming cut 0 bases from V and 9 bases from J; bases unmatched to any gene: 8. CDR1 and CDR2 (germline): LGHNA, YSLEER. This CDR3 is built from 15 residues. The CDR3 region is CASSQDWGTGSQAFF. The DNA for the CDR3 is TGCGCCAGCAGCCAAGACTGGGGGACAGGGAGTCAAGCTTTCTTT.